Listed below are T cell receptor beta chains from one sample, sequenced in a study of cytomegalovirus exposure and HLA in healthy donors. Repertoires were generated with immunoSEQ multiplex PCR, while TCRdb's copy carries only in-frame clones and drops some. The sample carries about 160,000 clones, under 85% recorded once. The material sequenced was PBMCs. The receptors were sampled from a woman aged 25 to 39 in good health and CMV-seronegative. Each CDR3 is given with its conserved first and last residue. Each record gives: clone size, V gene, D gene, J gene, CDR3 protein, CDR3 DNA. The D gene is left open where the match is weak. Clone size is stated in some rows and not others, as once, few, many or a class when expanded.

size: .; V: TRBV7-9; D: .; J: TRBJ2-7; CDR3: CASSLRAGQLGNEQYF; DNA: TGTGCCAGCAGCTTAAGGGCGGGGCAGTTGGGGAACGAGCAGTACTTC
size: .; V: TRBV7-6; D: TRBD1; J: TRBJ2-2; CDR3: CASSLVGGQGASGELFF; DNA: TGTGCCAGCAGCTTAGTAGGGGGACAGGGGGCATCCGGGGAGCTGTTTTTT
size: .; V: TRBV15; D: .; J: TRBJ2-7; CDR3: CATSRDGPGLYEQYF; DNA: TGTGCCACCAGCAGAGATGGCCCGGGTTTGTACGAGCAGTACTTC
size: .; V: TRBV6-5; D: TRBD2; J: TRBJ2-5; CDR3: CASSYERGGSRETQYF; DNA: TGTGCCAGCAGTTACGAGCGGGGGGGCTCCAGGGAGACCCAGTACTTC
size: .; V: TRBV18; D: .; J: TRBJ2-6; CDR3: CASSVGEDSGANVLTF; DNA: TGTGCCAGCTCAGTAGGGGAGGACTCTGGGGCCAACGTCCTGACTTTC
size: .; V: TRBV2; D: TRBD1; J: TRBJ1-2; CDR3: CASSEAPTGADYGYTF; DNA: TGTGCCAGCAGTGAAGCGCCGACAGGGGCGGACTATGGCTACACCTTC
size: .; V: TRBV28; D: TRBD1; J: TRBJ1-4; CDR3: CASSLEGGQGGKLFF; DNA: TGTGCCAGCAGTTTAGAGGGGGGACAGGGCGGGAAACTGTTTTTT
size: .; V: TRBV2; D: .; J: TRBJ2-3; CDR3: CASSERLGHGDTQYF; DNA: TGTGCCAGCAGTGAAAGGTTGGGGCACGGAGATACGCAGTATTTT
size: few; V: TRBV28; D: .; J: TRBJ1-1; CDR3: CASSLTGMNTEAFF; DNA: TGTGCCAGCAGTTTAACAGGGATGAACACTGAAGCTTTCTTT
size: .; V: TRBV5-1; D: .; J: TRBJ1-1; CDR3: CASSLEPSNTEAFF; DNA: TGCGCCAGCAGCTTGGAACCCAGTAACACTGAAGCTTTCTTT
size: .; V: TRBV10-3; D: .; J: TRBJ1-4; CDR3: CAISESTDEKLFF; DNA: TGTGCCATCAGTGAGTCGACAGATGAAAAACTGTTTTTT
size: .; V: TRBV5-1; D: TRBD2; J: TRBJ2-3; CDR3: CASSLVVAGGTDTQYF; DNA: TGCGCCAGCAGCTTGGTAGTAGCGGGGGGCACAGATACGCAGTATTTT
size: .; V: TRBV25-1; D: .; J: TRBJ1-2; CDR3: CASSNTRDSRANYGYTF; DNA: TGTGCCAGCTCCAACACCCGGGACTCAAGGGCTAACTATGGCTACACCTTC
size: .; V: TRBV27; D: .; J: TRBJ1-1; CDR3: CASSSGRKGTEAFF; DNA: TGTGCCAGCAGTTCAGGCAGGAAAGGCACTGAAGCTTTCTTT
size: .; V: TRBV2; D: TRBD1; J: TRBJ1-2; CDR3: CASSLEGQAGYTF; DNA: TGTGCCAGCAGTCTTGAAGGACAGGCGGGCTACACCTTC
size: .; V: TRBV7-9; D: .; J: TRBJ2-7; CDR3: CASSFNGGPGEQYF; DNA: TGTGCCAGCAGTTTTAACGGGGGGCCGGGGGAGCAGTACTTC
size: few; V: TRBV28; D: .; J: TRBJ2-4; CDR3: CASSLSPSVNIQYF; DNA: TGTGCCAGCAGTTTGTCCCCGTCTGTAAACATTCAGTACTTC
size: .; V: TRBV4-2; D: TRBD2; J: TRBJ2-7; CDR3: CASSRLAGGNDEQYF; DNA: TGTGCCAGCAGCCGACTAGCGGGGGGGAATGACGAGCAGTACTTC
size: .; V: TRBV28; D: TRBD1; J: TRBJ2-1; CDR3: CASIRTGTALLPEQFF; DNA: TGTGCCAGCATTCGTACCGGGACAGCTCTTTTACCTGAGCAGTTCTTC
size: .; V: TRBV4-2; D: .; J: TRBJ1-5; CDR3: CASSQEGGDRPQHF; DNA: TGTGCCAGCAGCCAAGAGGGGGGAGATCGGCCCCAGCATTTT
size: .; V: TRBV27; D: .; J: TRBJ2-1; CDR3: CASSLSPRGTYNEQFF; DNA: TGTGCCAGCAGTTTAAGCCCGAGGGGGACCTACAATGAGCAGTTCTTC
size: few; V: TRBV5-8; D: TRBD1; J: TRBJ1-2; CDR3: CASSPDRAPINYGYTF; DNA: TGTGCCAGCAGCCCGGACAGGGCACCGATAAACTATGGCTACACCTTC
size: .; V: TRBV5-4; D: .; J: TRBJ2-7; CDR3: CASSSSTLGVQYF; DNA: TGTGCCAGCAGCTCCTCCACCCTCGGAGTGCAGTACTTC
size: .; V: TRBV25-1; D: TRBD2; J: TRBJ2-3; CDR3: CATTLAGGRSTDTQYF; DNA: TGTGCCACCACCCTAGCGGGGGGCCGGAGCACAGATACGCAGTATTTT